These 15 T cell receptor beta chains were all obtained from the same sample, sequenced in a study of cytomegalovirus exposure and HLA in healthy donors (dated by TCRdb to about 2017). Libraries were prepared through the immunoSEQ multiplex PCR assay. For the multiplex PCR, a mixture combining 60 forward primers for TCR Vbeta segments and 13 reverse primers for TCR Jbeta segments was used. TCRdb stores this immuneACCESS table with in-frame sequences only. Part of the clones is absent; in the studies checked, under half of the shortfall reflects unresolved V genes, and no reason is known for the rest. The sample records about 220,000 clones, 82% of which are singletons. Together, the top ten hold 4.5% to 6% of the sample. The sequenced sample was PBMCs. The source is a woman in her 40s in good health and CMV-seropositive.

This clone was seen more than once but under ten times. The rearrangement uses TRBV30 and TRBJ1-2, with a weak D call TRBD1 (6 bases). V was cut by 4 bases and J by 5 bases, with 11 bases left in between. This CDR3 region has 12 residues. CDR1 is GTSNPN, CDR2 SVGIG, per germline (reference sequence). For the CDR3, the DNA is TGTGCCTGGACCGGACAGAAATATGGCTACACCTTC. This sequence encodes CAWTGQKYGYTF.

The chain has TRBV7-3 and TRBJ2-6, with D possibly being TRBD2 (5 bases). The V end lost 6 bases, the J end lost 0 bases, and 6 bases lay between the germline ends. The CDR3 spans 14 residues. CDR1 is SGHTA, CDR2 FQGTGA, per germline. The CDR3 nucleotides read TGTGCCAGCAGTCGGGACTCTGGGGCCAACGTCCTGACTTTC. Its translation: CASSRDSGANVLTF.

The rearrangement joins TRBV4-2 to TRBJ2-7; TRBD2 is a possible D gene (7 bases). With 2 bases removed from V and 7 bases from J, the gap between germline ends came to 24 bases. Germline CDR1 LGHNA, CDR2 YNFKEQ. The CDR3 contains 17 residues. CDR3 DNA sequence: TGTGCCAGCAGCCAATATCGGGACCTTTGGGGGGGCGAGGAGCAGTACTTC. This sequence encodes CASSQYRDLWGGEEQYF.

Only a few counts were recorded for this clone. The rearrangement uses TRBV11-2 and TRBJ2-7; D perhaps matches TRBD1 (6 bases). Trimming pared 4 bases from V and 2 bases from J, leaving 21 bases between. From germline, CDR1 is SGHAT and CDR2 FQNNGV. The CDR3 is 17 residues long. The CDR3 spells CASSSREDRISTYEQYF. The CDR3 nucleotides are TGTGCCAGCAGCTCAAGGGAAGACAGGATCTCTACCTACGAGCAGTACTTC.

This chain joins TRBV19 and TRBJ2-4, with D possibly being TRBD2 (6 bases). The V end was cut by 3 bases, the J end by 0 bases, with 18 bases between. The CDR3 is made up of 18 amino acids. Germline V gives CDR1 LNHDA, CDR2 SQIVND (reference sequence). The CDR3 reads CASSIATRGVLAKNIQYF. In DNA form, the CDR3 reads TGTGCCAGTAGTATCGCGACTAGAGGGGTACTAGCCAAAAACATTCAGTACTTC. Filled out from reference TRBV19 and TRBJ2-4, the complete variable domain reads DGGITQSPKYLFRKEGQNVTLSCEQNLNHDAMYWYRQDPGQGLRLIYYSQIVNDFQKGDIAEGYSVSREKKESFPLTVTSAQKNPTAFYLCASSIATRGVLAKNIQYFGAGTRLSVL.

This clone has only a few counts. The CDR3 region has the DNA TGTGCCAGCAGGGCTTGGCGGGATAATTCACCCCTCCACTTT. Protein: CASRAWRDNSPLHF. The V gene is TRBV25-1, the J gene TRBJ1-6; D gene ambiguous. Germline CDR1 and CDR2: MGHDK and SYGVNS. This CDR3 spans 14 amino acids. Deletions cut 6 bases from V and 5 bases from J, with 11 bases between.

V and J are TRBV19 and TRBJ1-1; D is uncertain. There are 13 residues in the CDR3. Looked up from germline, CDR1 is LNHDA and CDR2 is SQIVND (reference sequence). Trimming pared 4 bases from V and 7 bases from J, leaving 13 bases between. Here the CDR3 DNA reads TGTGCCAGTAGTAGTTTTATGAGAGGTGAAGCTTTCTTT. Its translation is CASSSFMRGEAFF.

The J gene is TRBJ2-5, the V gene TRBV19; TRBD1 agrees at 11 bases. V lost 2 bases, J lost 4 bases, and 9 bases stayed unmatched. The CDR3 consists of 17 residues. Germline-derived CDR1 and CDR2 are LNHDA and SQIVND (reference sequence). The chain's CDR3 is CASSIIGTGGRRETQYF. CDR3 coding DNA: TGTGCCAGTAGTATAATAGGGACAGGGGGTAGGAGAGAGACCCAGTACTTC.

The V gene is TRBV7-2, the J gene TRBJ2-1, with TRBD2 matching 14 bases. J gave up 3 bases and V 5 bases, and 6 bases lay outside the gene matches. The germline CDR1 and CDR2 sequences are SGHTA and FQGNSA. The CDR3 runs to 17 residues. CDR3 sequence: CASSIRLAGGIYNEQFF. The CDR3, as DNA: TGTGCCAGCAGCATCAGACTAGCGGGGGGGATCTACAATGAGCAGTTCTTC. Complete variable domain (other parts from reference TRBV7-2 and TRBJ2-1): GAGVSQSPSNKVTEKGKDVELRCDPISGHTALYWYRQSLGQGLEFLIYFQGNSAPDKSGLPSDRFSAERTGGSVSTLTIQRTQQEDSAVYLCASSIRLAGGIYNEQFFGPGTRLTVL.

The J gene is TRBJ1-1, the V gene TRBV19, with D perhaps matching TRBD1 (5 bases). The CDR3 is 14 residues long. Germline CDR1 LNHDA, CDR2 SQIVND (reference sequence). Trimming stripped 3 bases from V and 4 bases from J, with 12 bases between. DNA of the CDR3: TGTGCCAGTAGTATCCCAGGGATTGGCACTGAAGCTTTCTTT. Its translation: CASSIPGIGTEAFF.

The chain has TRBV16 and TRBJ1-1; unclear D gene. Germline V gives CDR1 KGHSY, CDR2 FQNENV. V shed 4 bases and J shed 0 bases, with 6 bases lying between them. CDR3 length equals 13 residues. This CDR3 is CASSPTVNTEAFF. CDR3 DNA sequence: TGTGCCAGCAGCCCAACAGTGAACACTGAAGCTTTCTTT.

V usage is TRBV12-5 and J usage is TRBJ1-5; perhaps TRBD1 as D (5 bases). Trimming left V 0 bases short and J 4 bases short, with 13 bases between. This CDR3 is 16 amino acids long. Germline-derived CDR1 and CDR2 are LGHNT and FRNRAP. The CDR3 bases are TGTGCTAGTGGTTTGGTGCGCGGGACCCCGAATCAGCCCCAGCATTTT. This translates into CASGLVRGTPNQPQHF.

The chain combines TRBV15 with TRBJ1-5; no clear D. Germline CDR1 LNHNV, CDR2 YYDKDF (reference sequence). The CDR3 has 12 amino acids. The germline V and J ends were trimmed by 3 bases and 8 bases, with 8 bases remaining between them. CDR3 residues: CATSRNPEPQHF. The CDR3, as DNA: TGTGCCACCAGCAGGAACCCAGAGCCCCAGCATTTT.

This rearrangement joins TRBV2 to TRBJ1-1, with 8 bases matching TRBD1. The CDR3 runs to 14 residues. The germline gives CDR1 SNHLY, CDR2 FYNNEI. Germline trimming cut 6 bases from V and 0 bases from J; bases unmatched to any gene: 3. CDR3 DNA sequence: TGTGCCAGCAGGGACAGGGACTTGAACACTGAAGCTTTCTTT. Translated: CASRDRDLNTEAFF.

The CDR3 region has the DNA TGTGCCAGCAGCGTAGGACAGGTCAATCAGCCCCAGCATTTT. Protein sequence: CASSVGQVNQPQHF. The chain couples TRBV9 to TRBJ1-5, with a weak D call TRBD1 (6 bases). The CDR3 covers 14 residues. Germline CDR1 is SGDLS and CDR2 is YYNGEE. The V end was cut by 0 bases, the J end by 3 bases, with 7 bases between.